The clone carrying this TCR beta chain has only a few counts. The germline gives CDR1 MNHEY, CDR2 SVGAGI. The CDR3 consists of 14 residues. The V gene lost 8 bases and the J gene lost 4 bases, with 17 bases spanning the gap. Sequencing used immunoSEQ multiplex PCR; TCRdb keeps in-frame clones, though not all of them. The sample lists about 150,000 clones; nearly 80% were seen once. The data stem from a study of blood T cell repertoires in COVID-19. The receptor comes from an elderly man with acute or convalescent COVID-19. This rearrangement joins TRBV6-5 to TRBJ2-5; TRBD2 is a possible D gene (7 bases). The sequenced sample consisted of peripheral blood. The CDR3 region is CASQEGGAIETQYF. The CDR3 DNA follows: TGTGCCAGCCAAGAGGGGGGGGCCATAGAGACCCAGTACTTC.